The T cell receptor (beta chain) described here comes from a study of low-dose radiotherapy and immunotherapy resistance in tumors. About the research overall: Cohort 1 was given 0.5 Gy per fraction every 2 weeks, for 6.5 Gy total. Treatment of Cohort 2 consisted of 1 Gy per fraction every two weeks, amounting to 13 Gy over 26 weeks. Each patient took aspirin at a dose of 300 mg by mouth once daily over the course of four cycles, with dosing beginning on cycle 1 day 1.

First-strand cDNA relied on TRAV- and TRBV-specific primers spanning alpha and beta chains. TCR amplification ran 20 PCR cycles using constant-region and V-primer adapter primers. MiXCR was run by TCRdb on the reads, yielding one entry per CDR3 protein. In the table there are 64,000 or so distinct CDR3 sequences, 26% of which are singletons. This clonotype has at least ten counts. The CDR3 runs 14 residues. Trimming took 3 bases from V and 7 from J, leaving 16 bases between them. CDR1 is SGHTA and CDR2 is FQGNSA in the germline V gene. Described time point: before trial treatment. Low-dose radiotherapy, low-dose cyclophosphamide, aspirin, ipilimumab and nivolumab were all given to the donors.

Here the sequenced sample was PBMCs, taken before treatment. The TCR comes from a male donor with rectosigmoid adenocarcinoma. V is TRBV7-2 and J is TRBJ2-7, with D perhaps matching TRBD2 (6 bases). CDR3 loop: CASSFAGSPREQYF. The CDR3 DNA follows: TGTGCCAGCAGCTTCGCGGGAAGCCCGCGGGAGCAGTACTTC.